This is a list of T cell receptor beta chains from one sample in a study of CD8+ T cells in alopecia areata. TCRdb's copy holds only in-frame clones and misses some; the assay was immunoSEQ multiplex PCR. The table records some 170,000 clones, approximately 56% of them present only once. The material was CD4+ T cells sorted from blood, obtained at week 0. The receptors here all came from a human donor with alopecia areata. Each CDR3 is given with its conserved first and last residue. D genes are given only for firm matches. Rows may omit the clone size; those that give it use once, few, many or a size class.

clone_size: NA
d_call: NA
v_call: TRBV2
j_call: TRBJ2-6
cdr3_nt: TGTGCCAGCAGTGAACTCCACTCTGGGGCCAACGTCCTGACTTTC
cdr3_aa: CASSELHSGANVLTF

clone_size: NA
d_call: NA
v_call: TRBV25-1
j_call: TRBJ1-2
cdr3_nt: TGTGCCAGCAGTTCAGGCCCGGGGGGCTACACCTTC
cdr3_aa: CASSSGPGGYTF

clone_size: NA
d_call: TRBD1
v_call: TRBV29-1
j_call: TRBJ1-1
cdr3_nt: TGCAGCGTTGAGAGGCAGGGGGATTTCTTT
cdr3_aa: CSVERQGDFF

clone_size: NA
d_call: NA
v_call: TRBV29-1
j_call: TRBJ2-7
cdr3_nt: TGCAGCGTGGTTCCGGGCGATTCCTACGAGCAGTACTTC
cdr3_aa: CSVVPGDSYEQYF

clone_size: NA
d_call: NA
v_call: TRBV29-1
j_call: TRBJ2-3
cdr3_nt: TGCAGCGTTGAGTTCAGAGCTAGCACAGATACGCAGTATTTT
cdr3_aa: CSVEFRASTDTQYF

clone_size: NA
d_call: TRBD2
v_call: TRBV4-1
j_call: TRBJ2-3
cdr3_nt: TGCGCCAGCAGCCAAGGCCAGCGGGGGGGCGGAGATACGCAGTATTTT
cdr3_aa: CASSQGQRGGGDTQYF

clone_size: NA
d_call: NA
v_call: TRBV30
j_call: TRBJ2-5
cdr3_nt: TGTGCCTGGAGTATGGGCAGATCTCAAGAGACCCAGTACTTC
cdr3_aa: CAWSMGRSQETQYF

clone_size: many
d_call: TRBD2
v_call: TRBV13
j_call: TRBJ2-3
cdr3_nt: TGTGCCAGCAGCTTAGGAATAGCGGGTCCTTCCTTT
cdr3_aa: CASSLGIAGPSF

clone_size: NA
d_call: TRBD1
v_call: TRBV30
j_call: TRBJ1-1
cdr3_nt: TGTGCCTGGAAGGGCAGGCCGACTCAGGGGGACACTGAAGCTTTCTTT
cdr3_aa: CAWKGRPTQGDTEAFF

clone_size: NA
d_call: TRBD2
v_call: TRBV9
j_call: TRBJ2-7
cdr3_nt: TGTGCCAGCAGCGTAGGCACTAGCGGGGGATACGAGCAGTACTTC
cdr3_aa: CASSVGTSGGYEQYF